Sequencing of this T cell receptor beta chain was carried out in a study of blood T cell repertoires in COVID-19. Study at large: From the United States, Italy and Spain came samples of acute and convalescent COVID-19. Sample material is recorded as cDNA or gDNA derived from T cells, B-cell-depleted T cells, or PBMCs.

Profiled with immunoSEQ multiplex PCR; TCRdb holds only in-frame clones, not every one. The sample consists of fewer than 110,000 clones, roughly 90% of them appearing once. A few counts support this clone. The CDR3 extends over 16 amino acids. CDR1 SGHTA and CDR2 FQGNSA come from the germline V gene. V lost 4 bases, J lost 4 bases, and 8 bases stayed unmatched. Specimen: peripheral blood. The TCR was taken from a middle-aged man with active or convalescent COVID-19. This sequence joins TRBV7-2 and TRBJ1-5; 9 bases agree with TRBD1. The DNA of the CDR3 is TGTGCCAGCAGCTCGGGACAGGGATCTTTTAATCAGCCCCAGCATTTT. Protein: CASSSGQGSFNQPQHF.